Listed below are T cell receptor beta chains from one sample, sequenced in a study of identical twins' blood T cells. TCRdb re-called the 5' RACE reads through MiXCR, storing one row per CDR3 protein. The sample shows fewer than 450,000 distinct CDR3 sequences, roughly 27% of them seen only once. Sequencing was carried out using PBMCs. These receptors were taken from a woman between 18 and 50 years old in good health. Both conserved end residues are part of each CDR3. The D gene is left open where the match is weak. Size values are once, few and many counts, or a class for expanded clones, and some rows have none.

>NA|NA|TRBJ2-7|TRBV19
CASSATSAGEQYF
TGTGCCAGTAGTGCAACATCGGCGGGGGAGCAGTACTTC
>NA|NA|TRBJ1-2|TRBV6-2/TRBV6-3
CASSKSGSNYGYTF
TGTGCCAGCAGTAAGTCCGGAAGTAACTATGGCTACACCTTC
>NA|many|TRBJ1-4|TRBV5-1
CASSIERPNEKLFF
TGCGCCAGCAGCATAGAACGGCCTAATGAAAAACTGTTTTTT
>NA|NA|TRBJ1-5|TRBV10-3
CAISESGVNQPQHF
TGTGCCATCAGTGAGTCTGGGGTAAATCAGCCCCAGCATTTT
>NA|few|TRBJ1-1|TRBV30
CAWRTQGSNTEAFF
TGTGCCTGGAGGACTCAGGGGAGTAACACTGAAGCTTTCTTT
>NA|NA|TRBJ1-3|TRBV12-5
CASGSAEGFSGNTIYF
TGTGCTAGTGGTTCGGCGGAGGGATTCTCTGGAAACACCATATATTTT
>NA|NA|TRBJ1-2|TRBV4-3
CASNQGPAGPYGYTF
TGCGCCAGCAACCAAGGTCCAGCAGGGCCCTATGGCTACACCTTC
>NA|few|TRBJ2-2|TRBV10-3
CAISESTTGELFF
TGTGCCATCAGTGAGTCAACTACCGGGGAGCTGTTTTTT
>NA|few|TRBJ2-3|TRBV20-1
CSALKGSPTDTQYF
TGCAGTGCCCTTAAGGGGTCCCCCACAGATACGCAGTATTTT
>NA|few|TRBJ1-1|TRBV7-9
CASGEQGNTEAFF
TGTGCCAGCGGAGAACAGGGGAACACTGAAGCTTTCTTT
>NA|NA|TRBJ1-4|TRBV7-2
CASRLNTATNEKLFF
TGTGCCAGCAGATTAAACACCGCAACTAATGAAAAACTGTTTTTT